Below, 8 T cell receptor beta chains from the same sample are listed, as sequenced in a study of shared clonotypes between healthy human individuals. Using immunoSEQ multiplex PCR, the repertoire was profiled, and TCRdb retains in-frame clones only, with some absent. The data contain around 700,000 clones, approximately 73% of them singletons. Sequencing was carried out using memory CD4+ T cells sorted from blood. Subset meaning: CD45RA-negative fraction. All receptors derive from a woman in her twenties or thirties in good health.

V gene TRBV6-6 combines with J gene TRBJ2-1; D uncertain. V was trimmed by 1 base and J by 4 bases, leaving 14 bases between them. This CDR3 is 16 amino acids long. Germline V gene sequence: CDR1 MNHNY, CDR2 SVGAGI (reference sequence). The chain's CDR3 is CASSYWRKTDYNEQFF. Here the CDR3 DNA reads TGTGCCAGCAGTTACTGGAGAAAGACTGATTACAATGAGCAGTTCTTC.

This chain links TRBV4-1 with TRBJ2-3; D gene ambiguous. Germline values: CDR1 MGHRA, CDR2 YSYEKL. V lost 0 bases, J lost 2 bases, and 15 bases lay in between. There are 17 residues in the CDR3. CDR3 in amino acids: CASSQDTRPGITDTQYF. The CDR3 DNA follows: TGCGCCAGCAGCCAAGATACCCGGCCCGGCATCACAGATACGCAGTATTTT.

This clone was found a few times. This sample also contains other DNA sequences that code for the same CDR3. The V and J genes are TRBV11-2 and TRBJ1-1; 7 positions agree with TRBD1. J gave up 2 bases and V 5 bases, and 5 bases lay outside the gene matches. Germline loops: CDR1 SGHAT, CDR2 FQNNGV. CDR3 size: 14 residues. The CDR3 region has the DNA TGTGCCAGCAGCACAGACAGGGTAAACACTGAAGCTTTCTTT. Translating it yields CASSTDRVNTEAFF.

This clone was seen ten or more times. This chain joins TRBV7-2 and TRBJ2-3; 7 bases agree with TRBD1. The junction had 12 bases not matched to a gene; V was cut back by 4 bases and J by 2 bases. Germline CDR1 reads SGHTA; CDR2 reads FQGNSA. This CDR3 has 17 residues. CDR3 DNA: TGTGCCAGCAGCTGGGTAGCGACGGGACAGTCCACAGATACGCAGTATTTT. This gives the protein CASSWVATGQSTDTQYF. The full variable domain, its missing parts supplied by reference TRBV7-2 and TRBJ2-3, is GAGVSQSPSNKVTEKGKDVELRCDPISGHTALYWYRQSLGQGLEFLIYFQGNSAPDKSGLPSDRFSAERTGGSVSTLTIQRTQQEDSAVYLCASSWVATGQSTDTQYFGPGTRLTVL.

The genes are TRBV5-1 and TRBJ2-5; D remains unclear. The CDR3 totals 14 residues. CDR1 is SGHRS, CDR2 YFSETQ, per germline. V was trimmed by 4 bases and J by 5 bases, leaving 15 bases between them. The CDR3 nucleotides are TGCGCCAGCAGCATACTAAACGAGGTGGAGACCCAGTACTTC. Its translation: CASSILNEVETQYF.

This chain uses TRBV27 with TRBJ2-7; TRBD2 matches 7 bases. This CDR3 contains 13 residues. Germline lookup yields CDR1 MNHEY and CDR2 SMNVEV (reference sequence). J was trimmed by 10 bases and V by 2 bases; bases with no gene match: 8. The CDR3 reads CASSLNFQRDQYF. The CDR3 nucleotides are TGTGCCAGCAGTTTAAACTTCCAGCGGGACCAGTACTTC.

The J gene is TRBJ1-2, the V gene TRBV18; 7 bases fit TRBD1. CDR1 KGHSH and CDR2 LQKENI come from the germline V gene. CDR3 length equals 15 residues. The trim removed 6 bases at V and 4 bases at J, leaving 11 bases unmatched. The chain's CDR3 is CASSPSTGQAYGYTF. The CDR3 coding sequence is TGTGCCAGCTCGCCCTCGACTGGACAGGCCTATGGCTACACCTTC.

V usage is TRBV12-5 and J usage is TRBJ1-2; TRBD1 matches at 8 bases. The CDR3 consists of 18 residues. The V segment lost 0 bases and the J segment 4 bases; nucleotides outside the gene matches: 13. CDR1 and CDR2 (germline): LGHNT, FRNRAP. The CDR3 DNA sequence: TGTGCTAGTGGTTTGGTACCCCTGTCGGGACAGGCTCTCTATGGCTACACCTTC. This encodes CASGLVPLSGQALYGYTF.